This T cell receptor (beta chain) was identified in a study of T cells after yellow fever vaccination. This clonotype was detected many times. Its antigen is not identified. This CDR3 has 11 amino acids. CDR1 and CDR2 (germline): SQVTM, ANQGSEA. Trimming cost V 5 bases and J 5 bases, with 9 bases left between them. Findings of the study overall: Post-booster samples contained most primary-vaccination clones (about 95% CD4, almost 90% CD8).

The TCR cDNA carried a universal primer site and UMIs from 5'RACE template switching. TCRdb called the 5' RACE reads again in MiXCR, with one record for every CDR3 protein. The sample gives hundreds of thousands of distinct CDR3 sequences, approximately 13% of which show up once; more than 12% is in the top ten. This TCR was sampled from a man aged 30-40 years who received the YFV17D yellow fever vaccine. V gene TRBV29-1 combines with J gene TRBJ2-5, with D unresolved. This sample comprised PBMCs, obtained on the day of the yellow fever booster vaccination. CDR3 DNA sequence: TGCAGCGTTCCTTTCCGGGAGACCCAGTACTTC. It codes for CSVPFRETQYF. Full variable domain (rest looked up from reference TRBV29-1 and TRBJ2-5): SAVISQKPSRDICQRGTSLTIQCQVDSQVTMMFWYRQQPGQSLTLIATANQGSEATYESGFVIDKFPISRPNLTFSTLTVSNMSPEDSSIYLCSVPFRETQYFGPGTRLLVL.